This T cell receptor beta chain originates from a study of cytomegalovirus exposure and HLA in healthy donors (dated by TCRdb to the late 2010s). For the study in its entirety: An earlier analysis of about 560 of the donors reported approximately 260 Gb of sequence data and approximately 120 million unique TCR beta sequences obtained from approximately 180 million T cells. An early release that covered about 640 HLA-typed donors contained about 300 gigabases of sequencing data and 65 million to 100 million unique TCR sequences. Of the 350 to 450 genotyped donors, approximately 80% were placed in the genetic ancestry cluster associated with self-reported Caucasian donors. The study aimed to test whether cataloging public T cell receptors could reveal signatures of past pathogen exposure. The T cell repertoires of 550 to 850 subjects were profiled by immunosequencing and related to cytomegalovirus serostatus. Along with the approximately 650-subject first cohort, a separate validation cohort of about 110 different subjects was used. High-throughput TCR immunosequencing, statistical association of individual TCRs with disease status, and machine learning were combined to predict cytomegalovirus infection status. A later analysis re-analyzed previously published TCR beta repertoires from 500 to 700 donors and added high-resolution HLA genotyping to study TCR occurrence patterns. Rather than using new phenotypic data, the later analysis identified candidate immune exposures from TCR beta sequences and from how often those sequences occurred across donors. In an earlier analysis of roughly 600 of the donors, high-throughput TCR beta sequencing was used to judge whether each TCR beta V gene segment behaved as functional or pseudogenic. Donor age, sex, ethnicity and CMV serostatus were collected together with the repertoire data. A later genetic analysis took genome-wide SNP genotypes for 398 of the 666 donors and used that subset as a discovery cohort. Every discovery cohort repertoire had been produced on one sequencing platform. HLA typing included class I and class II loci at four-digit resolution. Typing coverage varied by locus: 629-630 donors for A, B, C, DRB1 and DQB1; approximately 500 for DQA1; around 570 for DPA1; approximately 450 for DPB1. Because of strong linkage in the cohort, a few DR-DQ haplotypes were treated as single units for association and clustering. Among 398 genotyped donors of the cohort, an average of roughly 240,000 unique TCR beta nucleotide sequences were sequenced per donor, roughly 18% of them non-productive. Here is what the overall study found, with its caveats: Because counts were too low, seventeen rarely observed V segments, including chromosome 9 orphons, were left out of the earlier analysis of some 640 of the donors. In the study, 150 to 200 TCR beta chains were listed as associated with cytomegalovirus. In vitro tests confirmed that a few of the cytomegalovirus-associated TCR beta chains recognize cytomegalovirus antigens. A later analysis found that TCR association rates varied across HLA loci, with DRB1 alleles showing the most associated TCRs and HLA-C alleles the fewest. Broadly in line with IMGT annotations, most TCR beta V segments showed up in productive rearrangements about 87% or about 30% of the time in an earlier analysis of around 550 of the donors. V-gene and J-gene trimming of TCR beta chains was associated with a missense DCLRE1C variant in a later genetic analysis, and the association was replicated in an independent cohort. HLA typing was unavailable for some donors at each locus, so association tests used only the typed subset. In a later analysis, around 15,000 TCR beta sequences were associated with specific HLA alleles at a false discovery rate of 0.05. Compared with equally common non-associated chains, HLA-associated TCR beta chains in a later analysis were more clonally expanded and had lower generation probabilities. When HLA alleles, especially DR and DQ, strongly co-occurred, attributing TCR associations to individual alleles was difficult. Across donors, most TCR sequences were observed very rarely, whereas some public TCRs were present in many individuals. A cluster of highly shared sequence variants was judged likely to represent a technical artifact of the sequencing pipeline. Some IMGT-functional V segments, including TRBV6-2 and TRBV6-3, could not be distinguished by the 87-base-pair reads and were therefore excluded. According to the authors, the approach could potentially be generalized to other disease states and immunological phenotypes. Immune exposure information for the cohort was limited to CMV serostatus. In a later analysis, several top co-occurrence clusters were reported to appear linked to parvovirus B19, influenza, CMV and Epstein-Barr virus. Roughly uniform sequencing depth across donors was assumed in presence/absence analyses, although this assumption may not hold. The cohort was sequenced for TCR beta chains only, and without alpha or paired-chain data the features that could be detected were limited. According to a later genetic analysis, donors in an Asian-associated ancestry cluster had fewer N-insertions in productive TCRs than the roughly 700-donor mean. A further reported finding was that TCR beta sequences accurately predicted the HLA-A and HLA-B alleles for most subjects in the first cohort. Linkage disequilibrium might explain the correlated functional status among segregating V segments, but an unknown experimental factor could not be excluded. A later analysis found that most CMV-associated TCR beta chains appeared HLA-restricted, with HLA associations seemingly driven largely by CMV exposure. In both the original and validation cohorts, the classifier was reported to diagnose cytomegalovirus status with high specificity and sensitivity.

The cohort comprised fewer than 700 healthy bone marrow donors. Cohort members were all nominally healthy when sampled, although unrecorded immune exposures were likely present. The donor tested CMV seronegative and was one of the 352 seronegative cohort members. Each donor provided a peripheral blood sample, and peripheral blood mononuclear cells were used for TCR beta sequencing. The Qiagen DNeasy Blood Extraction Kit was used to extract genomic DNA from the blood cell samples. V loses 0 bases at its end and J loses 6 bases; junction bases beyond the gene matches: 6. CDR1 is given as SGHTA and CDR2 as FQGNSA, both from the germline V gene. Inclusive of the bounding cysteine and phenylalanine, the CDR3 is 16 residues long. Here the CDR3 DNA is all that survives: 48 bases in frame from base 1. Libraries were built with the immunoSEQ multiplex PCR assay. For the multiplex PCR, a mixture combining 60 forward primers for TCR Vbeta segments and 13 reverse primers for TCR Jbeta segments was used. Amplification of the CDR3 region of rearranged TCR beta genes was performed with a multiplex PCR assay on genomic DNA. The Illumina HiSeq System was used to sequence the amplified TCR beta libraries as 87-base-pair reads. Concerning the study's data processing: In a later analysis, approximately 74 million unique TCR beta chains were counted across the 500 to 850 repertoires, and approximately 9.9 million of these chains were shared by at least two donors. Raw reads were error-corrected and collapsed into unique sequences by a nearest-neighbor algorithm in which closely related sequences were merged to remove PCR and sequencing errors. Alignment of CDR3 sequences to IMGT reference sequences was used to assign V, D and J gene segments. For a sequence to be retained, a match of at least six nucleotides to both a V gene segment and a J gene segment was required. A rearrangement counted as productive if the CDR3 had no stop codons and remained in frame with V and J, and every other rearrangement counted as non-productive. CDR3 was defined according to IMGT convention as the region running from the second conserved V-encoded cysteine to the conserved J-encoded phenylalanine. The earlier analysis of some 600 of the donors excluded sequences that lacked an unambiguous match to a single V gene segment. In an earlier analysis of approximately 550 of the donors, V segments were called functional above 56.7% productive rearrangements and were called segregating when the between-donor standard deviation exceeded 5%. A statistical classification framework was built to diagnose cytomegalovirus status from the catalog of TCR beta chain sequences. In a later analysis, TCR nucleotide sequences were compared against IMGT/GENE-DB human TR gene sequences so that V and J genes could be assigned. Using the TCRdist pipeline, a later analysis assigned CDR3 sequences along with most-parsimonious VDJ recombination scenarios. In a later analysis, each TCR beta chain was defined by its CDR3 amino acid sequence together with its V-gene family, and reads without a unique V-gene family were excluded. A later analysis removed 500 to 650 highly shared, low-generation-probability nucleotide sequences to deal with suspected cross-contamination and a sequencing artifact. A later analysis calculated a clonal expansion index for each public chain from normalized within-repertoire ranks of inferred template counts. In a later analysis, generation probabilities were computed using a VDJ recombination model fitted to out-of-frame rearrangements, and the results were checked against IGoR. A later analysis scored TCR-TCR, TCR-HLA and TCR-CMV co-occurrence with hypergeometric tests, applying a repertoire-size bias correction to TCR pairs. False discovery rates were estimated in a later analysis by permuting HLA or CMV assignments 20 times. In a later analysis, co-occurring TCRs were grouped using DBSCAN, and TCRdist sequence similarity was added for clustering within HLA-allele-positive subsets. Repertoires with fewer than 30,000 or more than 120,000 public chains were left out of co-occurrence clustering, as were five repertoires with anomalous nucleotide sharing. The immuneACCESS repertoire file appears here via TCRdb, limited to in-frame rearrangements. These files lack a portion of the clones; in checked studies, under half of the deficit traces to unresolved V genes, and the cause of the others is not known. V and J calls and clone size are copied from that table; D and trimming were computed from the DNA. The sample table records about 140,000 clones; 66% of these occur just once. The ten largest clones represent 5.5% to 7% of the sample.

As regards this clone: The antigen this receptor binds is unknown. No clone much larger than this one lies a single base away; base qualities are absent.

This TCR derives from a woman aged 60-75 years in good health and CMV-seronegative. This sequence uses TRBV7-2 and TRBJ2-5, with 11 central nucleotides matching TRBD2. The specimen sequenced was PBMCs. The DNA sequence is TGTGCCAGCAGCTTAGCGAGCCTAGCGGGAGGTCAGACCCAGTACTTC. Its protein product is CASSLASLAGGQTQYF.